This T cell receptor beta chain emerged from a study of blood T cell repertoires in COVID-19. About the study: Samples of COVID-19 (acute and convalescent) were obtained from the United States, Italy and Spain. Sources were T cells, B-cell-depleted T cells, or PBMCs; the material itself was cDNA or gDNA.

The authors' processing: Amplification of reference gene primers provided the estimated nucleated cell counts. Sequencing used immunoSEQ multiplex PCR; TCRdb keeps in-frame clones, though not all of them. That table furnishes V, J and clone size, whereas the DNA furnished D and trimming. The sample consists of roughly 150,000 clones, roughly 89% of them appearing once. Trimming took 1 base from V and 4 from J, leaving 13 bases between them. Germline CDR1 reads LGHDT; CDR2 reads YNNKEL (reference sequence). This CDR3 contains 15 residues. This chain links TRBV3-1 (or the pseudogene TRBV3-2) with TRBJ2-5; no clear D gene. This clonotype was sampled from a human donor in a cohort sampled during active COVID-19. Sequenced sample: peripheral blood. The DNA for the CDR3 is TGTGCCAGCAGCCAAGTTGTAGATCGTGGAGAGACCCAGTACTTC. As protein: CASSQVVDRGETQYF.